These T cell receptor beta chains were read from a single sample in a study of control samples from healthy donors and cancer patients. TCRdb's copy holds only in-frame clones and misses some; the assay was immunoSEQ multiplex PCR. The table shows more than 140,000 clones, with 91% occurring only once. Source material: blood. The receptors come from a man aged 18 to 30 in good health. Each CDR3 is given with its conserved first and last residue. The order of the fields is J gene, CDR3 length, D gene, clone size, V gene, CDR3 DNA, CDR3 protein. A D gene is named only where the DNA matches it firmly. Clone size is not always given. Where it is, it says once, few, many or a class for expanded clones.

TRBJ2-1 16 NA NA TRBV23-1 TGCGCCAGCAGGGGCGAGGTTGGGGGCCGAGGCCATGAGCAGTTCTTC CASRGEVGGRGHEQFF
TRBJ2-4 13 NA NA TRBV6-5 TGTGCCAGCAGTTACACCCAGGGAAACATTCAGTACTTC CASSYTQGNIQYF
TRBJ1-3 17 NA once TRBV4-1 TGCGCCAGCAGCCAGCATCCGGGACCGACCTCTGGAAACACCATATATTTT CASSQHPGPTSGNTIYF
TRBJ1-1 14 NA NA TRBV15 TGTGCCACCAGCAGAATACAGCGGGGCACTGAAGCTTTCTTT CATSRIQRGTEAFF
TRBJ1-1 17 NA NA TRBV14 TGTGCCAGCAGCCCCTACGGATTGCGAGGACCGAACACTGAAGCTTTCTTT CASSPYGLRGPNTEAFF
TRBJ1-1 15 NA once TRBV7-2 TGTGCCAGCAGCTTAGCTGTACTCGGACAAGATGAAGCTTTCTTT CASSLAVLGQDEAFF
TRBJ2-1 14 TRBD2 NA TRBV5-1 TGCGCCAGCAGCAATAGCGGGGGATACAATGAGCAGTTCTTC CASSNSGGYNEQFF
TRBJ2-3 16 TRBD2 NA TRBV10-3 TGTGCCATCAGTGACTCAGCGGGGGGGCGGGCAGATACGCAGTATTTT CAISDSAGGRADTQYF
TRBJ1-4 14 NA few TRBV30 TGTGCCTGGAGCCGTTTGGGGGCTAATGAAAAACTGTTTTTT CAWSRLGANEKLFF
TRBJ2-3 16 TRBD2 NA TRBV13 TGTGCCAGCAGCCCCGAGCGGGGGGCCGGGACAGATACGCAGTATTTT CASSPERGAGTDTQYF
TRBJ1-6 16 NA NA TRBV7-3 TGTGCCAGCAGCTCCGGACAGAGCTCCTATAATTCACCCCTCCACTTT CASSSGQSSYNSPLHF
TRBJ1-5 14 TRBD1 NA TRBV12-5 TGTGCTAGTGGAAGAGACAGGGGGTCTCAGCCCCAGCATTTT CASGRDRGSQPQHF
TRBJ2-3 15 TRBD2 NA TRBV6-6 TGTGCCAGCAGTAATCTTAACGGGGGGGCAGATACGCAGTATTTT CASSNLNGGADTQYF
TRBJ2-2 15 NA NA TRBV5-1 TGCGCCAGCAGCTTCGAGACAGGAGACACCGGGGAGCTGTTTTTT CASSFETGDTGELFF
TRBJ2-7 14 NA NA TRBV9 TGTGCCAGCAGCGTAGCCGTGGGGTCCTACGAGCAGTACTTC CASSVAVGSYEQYF
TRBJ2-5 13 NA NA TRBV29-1 TGCAGCGTCCGAAATGGTCCCCGAGAGACCCAGTACTTC CSVRNGPRETQYF
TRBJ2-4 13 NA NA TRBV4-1 TGCGCCAGCAGCCATCCCGCGAGGAACATTCAGTACTTC CASSHPARNIQYF
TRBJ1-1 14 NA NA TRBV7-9 TGTGCCAGCAGCTTAGTGCAGAAGAACACTGAAGCTTTCTTT CASSLVQKNTEAFF
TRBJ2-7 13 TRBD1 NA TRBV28 TGTGCCAGTACGACAGGGGGCGGCTACGAGCAGTACTTC CASTTGGGYEQYF
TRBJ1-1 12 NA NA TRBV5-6 TGTGCCAGCAGCTTCGGTGCCACTGAAGCTTTCTTT CASSFGATEAFF
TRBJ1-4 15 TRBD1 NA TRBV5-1 TGCGCCAGCAGCCCGGTGACAGGGAGTAATGAAAAACTGTTTTTT CASSPVTGSNEKLFF
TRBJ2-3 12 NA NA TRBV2 TGTGCCAGCAGCGGCGAGAGAGATACGCAGTATTTT CASSGERDTQYF
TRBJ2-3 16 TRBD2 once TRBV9 TGTGCCAGCAGCGTAGTGTCTAGCGGGGGAGGAGATACGCAGTATTTT CASSVVSSGGGDTQYF
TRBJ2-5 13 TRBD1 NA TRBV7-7 TGTGCCAGCAGCTCGACAGGGGATGCGACCCAGTACTTC CASSSTGDATQYF
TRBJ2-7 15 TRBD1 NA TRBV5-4 TGTGCCAGCAGCATATCCGGGACAGGGTCCTACGAGCAGTACTTC CASSISGTGSYEQYF
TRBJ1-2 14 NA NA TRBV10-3 TGTGCCATCAGTGTGAAAGGGGCTAACTATGGCTACACCTTC CAISVKGANYGYTF
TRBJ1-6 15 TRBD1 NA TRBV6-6 TGTGCCAGCAGTTATCTGGGACAGTCCAATTCACCCCTCCACTTT CASSYLGQSNSPLHF
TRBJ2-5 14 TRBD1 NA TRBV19 TGTGCCAGTAGTGTCGGGACAGTCCAAGAGACCCAGTACTTC CASSVGTVQETQYF
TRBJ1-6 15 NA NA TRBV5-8 TGTGCCAGCAGCTTGGACACCTTATATAATTCACCCCTCCACTTT CASSLDTLYNSPLHF
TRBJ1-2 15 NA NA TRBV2 TGTGCCAGCAGCCCCGAGGCAGCAGGGTACTATGGCTACACCTTC CASSPEAAGYYGYTF
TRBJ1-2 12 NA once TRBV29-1 TGCAGCGTTGAAGTCACAGCGGGTGGCTACACCTTC CSVEVTAGGYTF
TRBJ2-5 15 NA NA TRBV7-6 TGTGCCAGCAGCTTCGGGAGTCCAGCCCAAGAGACCCAGTACTTC CASSFGSPAQETQYF
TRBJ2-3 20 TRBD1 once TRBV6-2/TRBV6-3 TGTGCCAGCAGTTACTCGACAACACATACAGGACAGGGGGCAAGTGATACGCAGTATTTT CASSYSTTHTGQGASDTQYF